These 27 T cell receptor beta chains were sequenced from one sample in a study of CD8 T cells in Susac syndrome (dated by TCRdb to the late 2010s). Libraries were constructed by the immunoSEQ multiplex PCR assay. RNA was extracted using the RNeasy kit, and roughly 0.5 to 1 ug of the RNA was reverse transcribed with random hexamers. TCRdb passed the public sequencing reads through fastp at Q25 and MiXCR, retaining productive beta sequences. CDR3 protein duplicates are merged, each entry listing the most common genes and DNA. Counted in this sample were around 150,000 distinct CDR3 sequences; 95% of them appeared once. 0.14% of the sample is taken by the ten largest. Material for sequencing was CD4+ T cells from PBMCs. Receptor source: a human donor with Susac syndrome.

The rearrangement uses TRBV19 and TRBJ2-1; 9 bases line up with TRBD2. The V gene's germline CDR1 is LNHDA and CDR2 SQIVND (reference sequence). The CDR3 is made up of 16 amino acids. Trimming took 6 bases from V and 6 from J; bases not matched to a gene: 12. The CDR3 region is CASSRRGGRVVNEQFF. In nucleotides, the CDR3 is TGTGCCAGTAGCCGCCGGGGCGGGAGGGTGGTCAATGAGCAGTTCTTC.

This chain links TRBV4-3 with TRBJ2-7, with D possibly matching TRBD1 (5 bases). The germline V gene encodes CDR1 LGHNA and CDR2 YSLEER. CDR3 length: 15 residues. V was trimmed by 3 bases and J by 2 bases, leaving 14 bases between them. CDR3 sequence: CASSQVLQATYEQYF. CDR3 DNA: TGCGCCAGCAGCCAGGTCTTACAGGCCACCTACGAGCAGTACTTC.

This chain connects TRBV29-1 to TRBJ2-6, with D hard to call. This CDR3 has 14 amino acids. V was shortened by 0 bases and J by 2 bases, with 5 bases between the two germline ends. Germline-derived CDR1 and CDR2 are SQVTM and ANQGSEA. Written as DNA, the CDR3 is TGCAGCGTTGAAGAAGGGCCTGGGGCCAACGTCCTGACTTTC. Protein product: CSVEEGPGANVLTF. Together with reference TRBV29-1 and TRBJ2-6, the CDR3 gives the full variable domain: SAVISQKPSRDICQRGTSLTIQCQVDSQVTMMFWYRQQPGQSLTLIATANQGSEATYESGFVIDKFPISRPNLTFSTLTVSNMSPEDSSIYLCSVEEGPGANVLTFGAGSRLTVL.

V gene TRBV4-1 combines with J gene TRBJ2-1; TRBD2 agrees at 10 bases. The trim removed 4 bases at V and 6 bases at J, leaving 9 bases unmatched. This CDR3 spans 16 amino acids. Looked up from germline, CDR1 is MGHRA and CDR2 is YSYEKL. Written as DNA, the CDR3 is TGCGCCAGCAGCCGGTTTAGCGGGGGGTTCGGCAATGAGCAGTTCTTC. Translation gives CASSRFSGGFGNEQFF.

The chain combines TRBV28 with TRBJ1-2; D gene unclear. The germline V gene encodes CDR1 MDHEN and CDR2 SYDVKM. The CDR3 covers 12 residues. V was pared by 6 bases and J by 7 bases, with 12 bases between. CDR3: CASRRVMIGYTF. CDR3 nucleotides: TGTGCCAGCAGGAGGGTGATGATTGGCTACACCTTC.

V gene TRBV2 combines with J gene TRBJ2-1; 12 bases match TRBD2. The germline CDR1 and CDR2 sequences are SNHLY and FYNNEI. V gave up 7 bases and J gave up 4 bases; unmatched junction bases: 2. The CDR3 runs to 14 residues. CDR3 region: CASTTSGGYNEQFF. In nucleotides, the CDR3 is TGTGCCAGCACCACTAGCGGGGGGTACAATGAGCAGTTCTTC.

The rearrangement uses TRBV7-8 and TRBJ2-7; TRBD1 or TRBD2 may be the D gene (5 bases each). The germline V gene encodes CDR1 SGHVS and CDR2 FQNEAQ. CDR3 length: 15 amino acids. Trimming shortened V by 6 bases and J by 3 bases, and 18 bases separated the two germline ends. Written as DNA, the CDR3 is TGTGCCAGCAGTACGAGGGACGGCGGGTTCTACGAGCAGTACTTC. Translation: CASSTRDGGFYEQYF.

The rearrangement joins TRBV18 to TRBJ2-5; D remains unclear. V was cut by 6 bases and J by 2 bases, with 16 bases left in between. The CDR3 is 15 residues long. Germline CDR1 is KGHSH and CDR2 is LQKENI. This CDR3 is CASSPVTPLQETQYF. The CDR3 bases are TGTGCCAGCTCTCCAGTTACTCCCCTACAAGAGACCCAGTACTTC. Full variable domain (remainder filled in from reference TRBV18 and TRBJ2-5): NAGVMQNPRHLVRRRGQEARLRCSPMKGHSHVYWYRQLPEEGLKFMVYLQKENIIDESGMPKERFSAEFPKEGPSILRIQQVVRGDSAAYFCASSPVTPLQETQYFGPGTRLLVL.

The chain employs TRBV3-1 and TRBJ1-1; TRBD1 matches 8 bases. Losses at the gene ends were 1 base for V and 7 bases for J; bases not matched to a gene: 5. Germline V lookup: CDR1 LGHDT, CDR2 YNNKEL (reference sequence). This CDR3 has 14 amino acids. The CDR3 loop reads CASSQGFRGLEAFF. DNA of the CDR3: TGTGCCAGCAGCCAAGGATTCAGGGGGCTTGAAGCTTTCTTT. Full variable domain (rest looked up from reference TRBV3-1 and TRBJ1-1): DTAVSQTPKYLVTQMGNDKSIKCEQNLGHDTMYWYKQDSKKFLKIMFSYNNKELIINETVPNRFSPKSPDKAHLNLHINSLELGDSAVYFCASSQGFRGLEAFFGQGTRLTVV.

The rearrangement uses TRBV29-1 and TRBJ2-7, with D uncertain. Per germline, CDR1 SQVTM and CDR2 ANQGSEA. V was shortened by 7 bases and J by 3 bases, with 13 bases between the two germline ends. The CDR3 is 12 residues long. CDR3 nucleotides: TGCAGCGGAACTGACGGAAGCTACGAGCAGTACTTC. As protein: CSGTDGSYEQYF.

The chain uses TRBV29-1 and TRBJ1-5; 10 bases line up with TRBD1. CDR3 length equals 14 residues. After removal of 4 bases from V and 6 bases from J, the junction contained 6 bases not matched to a gene. Germline assignment: CDR1 SQVTM and CDR2 ANQGSEA. The DNA for the CDR3 is TGCAGCGTTGTAGGGACAGGGGTGGGTCAGCCCCAGCATTTT. This sequence encodes CSVVGTGVGQPQHF.

This clonotype was seen once. The chain joins TRBV7-2 to TRBJ2-7; TRBD1 aligns across 7 bases. Germline V lookup: CDR1 SGHTA, CDR2 FQGNSA. This CDR3 region has 14 residues. With 5 bases clipped from V and 6 bases from J, the junction kept 10 bases outside the gene matches. CDR3 sequence reads: CASSGYRGPAEQYF. Written as DNA, the CDR3 is TGTGCCAGCAGCGGGTACAGGGGTCCAGCCGAGCAGTACTTC. Full variable domain (remainder filled in from reference TRBV7-2 and TRBJ2-7): GAGVSQSPSNKVTEKGKDVELRCDPISGHTALYWYRQSLGQGLEFLIYFQGNSAPDKSGLPSDRFSAERTGGSVSTLTIQRTQQEDSAVYLCASSGYRGPAEQYFGPGTRLTVT.

The chain links TRBV20-1 to TRBJ1-2, with a weak D call TRBD1 (5 bases). V lost 6 bases and J lost 4, with 21 bases in between. CDR1 is DFQATT, CDR2 SNEGSKA, per germline (reference sequence). The CDR3 has 15 residues. The CDR3 coding sequence is TGCAGTGCCCTCAAAGGGGCAGAGCGGACCTATGGCTACACCTTC. It translates to CSALKGAERTYGYTF.

The chain is built from TRBV7-3 and TRBJ1-2; 8 nucleotides align to TRBD1. The CDR3 runs 13 residues. Losses at the gene ends were 2 bases for V and 7 bases for J; bases not matched to a gene: 3. The germline V gene has CDR1 SGHTA and CDR2 FQGTGA. CDR3 amino acids: CASSLGQGSGYTF. CDR3 in DNA: TGTGCCAGCAGCTTAGGACAGGGTAGTGGCTACACCTTC.

The chain joins TRBV4-3 to TRBJ2-1; 8 bases fit TRBD2. The CDR3 runs 15 residues. V lost 4 bases and J lost 6; bases outside the gene matches: 8. Germline CDR1 and CDR2: LGHNA and YSLEER. The CDR3 reads CASSLAGSYGNEQFF. The CDR3 DNA follows: TGCGCCAGCAGCCTAGCGGGATCGTATGGCAATGAGCAGTTCTTC.

This clonotype appeared once. The chain combines TRBV28 with TRBJ2-2, with D perhaps being TRBD1 or TRBD2 (5 bases each). The germline V gene encodes CDR1 MDHEN and CDR2 SYDVKM. The CDR3 length is 15 residues. Trimming shortened V by 6 bases and J by 4 bases, and 15 bases separated the two germline ends. CDR3: CASSLRPGGTGELFF. The CDR3 DNA sequence: TGTGCCAGCAGCCTCAGACCTGGGGGCACCGGGGAGCTGTTTTTT.

The CDR3 DNA follows: TGCGCCAGCAGCCCCGCCGGTGGCGGCTTCGAGCAGTACTTC. It specifies CASSPAGGGFEQYF. V and J are TRBV5-1 and TRBJ2-7; no reliable D call. The length of the CDR3 is 14 residues. Germline CDR1 SGHRS, CDR2 YFSETQ. The germline V and J ends were trimmed by 4 bases and 6 bases, with 17 bases remaining between them.

The chain links TRBV12-3 or TRBV12-4 to TRBJ2-5; maybe TRBD1 (5 bases). Trimming removed 7 bases at V and 5 bases at J, with 20 bases between. This CDR3 is 15 amino acids long. The CDR3 here is CASMASGAPGETQYF. In DNA, the CDR3 is TGTGCCAGCATGGCCTCGGGCGCCCCAGGGGAGACCCAGTACTTC.

The rearrangement links TRBV10-3 to TRBJ2-7; no reliable D call. Germline V gene lookup returns CDR1 ENHRY and CDR2 SYGVKD. Trimming left V 4 bases short and J 0 bases short, with 10 bases between. This CDR3 is built from 14 residues. This chain's CDR3 is CAISGSETSYEQYF. CDR3 nucleotides: TGTGCCATCAGTGGGTCGGAGACCTCCTACGAGCAGTACTTC.

This clonotype has more than one count but fewer than ten. The CDR3, as DNA: TGTGCCTGGAGTGGGGGGAACCAGCCCCAGCATTTT. It yields the protein CAWSGGNQPQHF. The V call is TRBV30, the J call TRBJ1-5; tentatively, D is TRBD1 (5 bases). Trimming took 1 base from V and 7 from J, leaving 8 bases between them. The CDR3 has 12 residues. Germline V gene sequence: CDR1 GTSNPN, CDR2 SVGIG (reference sequence).

This chain uses TRBV3-1 with TRBJ2-2, with D maybe TRBD2 (6 bases). Trimming shortened V by 2 bases and J by 0 bases, and 7 bases separated the two germline ends. Germline CDR1 and CDR2: LGHDT and YNNKEL (reference sequence). This CDR3 spans 15 amino acids. CDR3 DNA: TGTGCCAGCAGCCAATGGGACTCGAACACCGGGGAGCTGTTTTTT. Amino acids: CASSQWDSNTGELFF.

The chain is built from TRBV5-1 and TRBJ2-5, with D possibly being TRBD2 (6 bases). From germline, CDR1 is SGHRS and CDR2 YFSETQ. The ends were cut back, 4 bases at V and 5 bases at J, with 12 bases in the middle. The CDR3 runs 13 residues. CDR3 sequence reads: CASSPTSVETQYF. As DNA, the CDR3 is TGCGCCAGCAGCCCGACTAGTGTGGAGACCCAGTACTTC.

The chain couples TRBV7-2 to TRBJ2-2; TRBD1 or TRBD2 may be the D gene (5 bases each). V gave up 5 bases and J gave up 1 base, with 14 bases separating them. This CDR3 region has 16 residues. Germline V gene lookup returns CDR1 SGHTA and CDR2 FQGNSA. The CDR3 DNA reads as TGTGCCAGCAGCCGACGAACAGGACTGAACACCGGGGAGCTGTTTTTT. This codes for CASSRRTGLNTGELFF.

A single count supports this clonotype. The rearrangement links TRBV30 to TRBJ1-2, with D hard to call. The germline CDR1 and CDR2 sequences are GTSNPN and SVGIG (reference sequence). The CDR3 is 13 amino acids. V lost 8 bases, J lost 5 bases, and 18 bases lay in between. The CDR3 DNA sequence: TGTGCCAGTCGACGGCGGAGCGAGTATGGCTACACCTTC. Encoded protein: CASRRRSEYGYTF. Filled out from reference TRBV30 and TRBJ1-2, the complete variable domain reads SQTIHQWPATLVQPVGSPLSLECTVEGTSNPNLYWYRQAAGRGLQLLFYSVGIGQISSEVPQNLSASRPQDRQFILSSKKLLLSDSGFYLCASRRRSEYGYTFGSGTRLTVV.

J is TRBJ2-1 and V is TRBV30, with 7 bases fitting TRBD1. In germline, CDR1 is GTSNPN, CDR2 SVGIG (reference sequence). V was clipped by 3 bases and J by 0 bases; unmatched bases: 8. The CDR3 is 16 residues long. CDR3 sequence (DNA): TGTGCCTGGAGAGCCACTGGGACAGTCTCCTACAATGAGCAGTTCTTC. This codes for CAWRATGTVSYNEQFF.

The chain recombines TRBV24-1 with TRBJ2-1; a possible D gene is TRBD1 (7 bases). Deletions cut 4 bases from V and 9 bases from J, with 15 bases between. Germline loops: CDR1 KGHDR, CDR2 SFDVKD. The CDR3 covers 14 residues. The CDR3 protein is CATSEAGQRTEQFF. The CDR3 DNA sequence: TGTGCCACCAGTGAGGCGGGACAGCGGACTGAGCAGTTCTTC.

The rearrangement links TRBV9 to TRBJ2-1; D may be TRBD2 (5 bases). Trimming took off 1 base at V and 6 bases at J, with 14 bases between the two ends. The CDR3 runs 15 residues. Germline-derived CDR1 and CDR2 are SGDLS and YYNGEE. The CDR3 reads CASSVISGLLNEQFF. CDR3 nucleotide sequence: TGTGCCAGCAGCGTAATAAGCGGTCTCCTCAATGAGCAGTTCTTC.